This T cell receptor beta chain emerged from a study of early T cells in non-severe SARS-CoV-2 infection. Overall study context: From unsorted whole blood, bulk RNA was sequenced, and the chains remained unpaired.

Each cDNA molecule carried a unique molecular identifier. TCRdb reprocessed the 5' RACE reads with MiXCR, giving one entry per CDR3 protein. The profile shows about 26,000 distinct CDR3 sequences, about 4.2% of them singletons. This clonotype was observed many times. Its antigen is as yet unknown. Germline loops: CDR1 SGHDT, CDR2 YYEEEE. The CDR3 length is 15 residues. V lost 2 bases to trimming and J lost 4 bases, with 13 bases between them. Broader study findings: Database matching using VDJdb favored anti-spike CD8 responses, with private and CD4 specificities left missing.

V usage is TRBV5-6 and J usage is TRBJ2-1; D not resolved. The source material was whole blood. The receptor was isolated from an adult who was a healthcare worker with PCR-confirmed SARS-CoV-2 infection or an uninfected control (not recorded which). The CDR3 DNA reads TGTGCCAGCAGCTTCGGGCCAGAAATTTACAATGAGCAGTTCTTC. Translating it yields CASSFGPEIYNEQFF. Combining the CDR3 with reference TRBV5-6 and TRBJ2-1 gives the whole variable domain DAGVTQSPTHLIKTRGQQVTLRCSPKSGHDTVSWYQQALGQGPQFIFQYYEEEERQRGNFPDRFSGHQFPNYSSELNVNALLLGDSALYLCASSFGPEIYNEQFFGPGTRLTVL.